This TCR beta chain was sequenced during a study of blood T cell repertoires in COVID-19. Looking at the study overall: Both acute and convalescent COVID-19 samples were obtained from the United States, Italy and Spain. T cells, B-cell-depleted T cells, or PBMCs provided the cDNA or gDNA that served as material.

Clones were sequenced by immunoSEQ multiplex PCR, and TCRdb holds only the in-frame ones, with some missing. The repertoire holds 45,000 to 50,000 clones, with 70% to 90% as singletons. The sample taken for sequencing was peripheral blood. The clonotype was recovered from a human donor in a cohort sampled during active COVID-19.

The CDR3, as DNA: TGTGCCAGCAGCCTTTATGGACAGTTCTACGAGCAGTACTTC. This translates into CASSLYGQFYEQYF. The rearrangement links TRBV7-2 to TRBJ2-7, with D possibly matching TRBD1 (6 bases). V gave up 5 bases and J gave up 3 bases, with 14 bases separating them. From germline, CDR1 is SGHTA and CDR2 FQGNSA. CDR3 length: 14 residues.